This record concerns one T cell receptor beta chain sequence. Antigen unknown. TCRdb's table, derived via immunoSEQ multiplex PCR, lists solely in-frame clones and lacks some. The data show roughly 40,000 clones, under 95% seen once. Documented time point: week 23, last vaccination. Each vaccine dose was 300 ug of mutant IDH1 20-mer peptide, with topical imiquimod. The sample is drawn from a study of a mutant IDH1 vaccine in newly diagnosed glioma. Turning to the study itself: Vaccination began 4-6 weeks post radiotherapy alone, or with temozolomide cycles. Before enrollment, patients got radiotherapy alone, temozolomide alone, or mostly the combination.

This CDR3 is 13 amino acids long. Germline V gene sequence: CDR1 LNHDA, CDR2 SQIVND (reference sequence). Losses at the gene ends were 6 bases for V and 4 bases for J; bases not matched to a gene: 6. Sample: PBMCs, taken from a glioma patient whose treatment included an IDH1 peptide vaccine. The chain combines TRBV19 with TRBJ2-7; TRBD2 matches at 7 bases. The clonotype was recovered from a man over 45 with glioma. The CDR3 here is CASSTSARYEQYF. The CDR3 DNA is TGTGCCAGTAGCACTAGCGCCAGGTACGAGCAGTACTTC.